These T cell receptor beta chains were read from a single sample in a study of CD8+CD57+ T cells in acquired aplastic anemia. TCRdb used MiXCR to reprocess the reads, holding one entry per CDR3 protein. The sample comprises 210,000 or so distinct CDR3 sequences, roughly 50% of which are singletons, and about 20% rests with the top ten. The material sequenced was sorted CD4+, CD8+, or CD8+CD57+ T cells (not recorded which) from PBMCs. Receptor source: a human donor with aplastic anemia. CDR3s include the opening cysteine and the closing phenylalanine or tryptophan. Fields, in order: J gene, V gene, clone size, D gene, CDR3 DNA, CDR3 protein. D genes are given only for firm matches. Expanded clones are given a class, and other clones once, few, many or no size at all.

>TRBJ1-2|TRBV19|many|-
TGTGCCAGTAGTATAGCCGGGATCCTATGGACCTTC
CASSIAGILWTF
>TRBJ2-3|TRBV7-9|-|TRBD2
TGTGCCAGCAGCGACAAGCGGGGGGGAGGCACAGATACGCAGTATTTT
CASSDKRGGGTDTQYF
>TRBJ1-1|TRBV12-5|many|-
TGTGCTAGTGGTTTGGTACCCGACAGGAGGCAGGCTTTCTTT
CASGLVPDRRQAFF
>TRBJ1-1|TRBV24-1|-|-
TGTGCCACCAGTGATTGGGGACTCACTGAAGCTTTCTTT
CATSDWGLTEAFF
>TRBJ1-2|TRBV27|few|-
TGTGCCAGCAGTTTTTCGGCAGGGTTGGGCTACACCTTC
CASSFSAGLGYTF
>TRBJ1-1|TRBV7-9|once|-
TGTGCCAGCAGTTACGCGGCGGGAAACACTGAAGCTTTCTTT
CASSYAAGNTEAFF
>TRBJ1-5|TRBV20-1|few|TRBD1
TGCAGTGCTAGAAACCCGGGACAGGGGGGGTTGGGTCAGCCCCAGCATTTT
CSARNPGQGGLGQPQHF
>TRBJ1-5|TRBV28|few|-
TGTGCCAGCAGTTTGGGCCCCACCGGGAATCAGCCCCAGCATTTT
CASSLGPTGNQPQHF
>TRBJ1-6|TRBV5-8|many|-
TGTGCCAGCAGCTTTTATAACGGGTTTCAGGGTGATAATTCACCCCTCCACTTT
CASSFYNGFQGDNSPLHF
>TRBJ2-1|TRBV7-9|many|-
TGTGCCAGCACCCTAGGTGGGGTCAGCTCCTACAATGAGCAGTTCTTC
CASTLGGVSSYNEQFF
>TRBJ2-4|TRBV2|few|-
TGTGCCAGCAGTGAAAGGCAGGGGGGGGGATACATTCAGTACTTC
CASSERQGGGYIQYF
>TRBJ2-3|TRBV7-8|-|TRBD2
TGTGCCAGCAGCTTATTAGCGGGGGGGGGCACAGATACGCAGTATTTT
CASSLLAGGGTDTQYF
>TRBJ2-2|TRBV5-1|many|-
TGCGCCAGCAGCTCCGACCCAGGCGGGGTTGGGACCGGGGAGCTGTTTTTT
CASSSDPGGVGTGELFF
>TRBJ1-1|TRBV20-1|many|-
TGCAGTGCTAGACGAGGGGGGGGAACTGAAGCTTTCTTT
CSARRGGGTEAFF
>TRBJ1-6|TRBV24-1|-|TRBD1
TGTGCCAGCAGTTTGTGGACAGGGGGGTCAGCCCTCCACTTT
CASSLWTGGSALHF
>TRBJ1-3|TRBV5-1|many|-
TGTGCCAGCAGCTTAGAGAGAAGCTCTGGAAACACCATATATTTT
CASSLERSSGNTIYF
>TRBJ2-5|TRBV7-9|-|-
TGTGCCAGCAGCTCCACCTATCAAGAGACCCAGTACTTC
CASSSTYQETQYF
>TRBJ2-2|TRBV5-1|many|-
TGCGCCAGCAGCTTATCTGGGGCGGGCACCGGGGAGCTGTTTTTT
CASSLSGAGTGELFF
>TRBJ1-6|TRBV19|-|TRBD1
TGTGCCAGTAGTACTACGGGACAGGGGGTGAATTCACCCCTCCACTTT
CASSTTGQGVNSPLHF
>TRBJ1-4|TRBV6-6|many|TRBD1
TGTGCCAGCAGTTTACCACCGGGACAGGGACGGGAAAAACTGTTTTTT
CASSLPPGQGREKLFF
>TRBJ2-7|TRBV7-3|-|-
TGTGCCAGCAGTTGGAACCGGGACGCTTACGAGCAGTACTTC
CASSWNRDAYEQYF
>TRBJ1-1|TRBV2|-|-
TGTGCCAGCAGTGAAGCGGGATCGACCCGGCGGGGTACTGAAGCTTTCTTT
CASSEAGSTRRGTEAFF
>TRBJ1-1|TRBV4-2|many|-
TGTGCCAGCAGCCGTCCGGGACATCAGAACACTGAAGCTTTCTTT
CASSRPGHQNTEAFF
>TRBJ1-5|TRBV6-1|many|-
TGTGCCAGCAGTGAGTCTGGAGGGGCGCAGCCCCAGCATTTT
CASSESGGAQPQHF
>TRBJ1-6|TRBV7-3|-|-
TGTGCCAGCAGCTTAGGGGACCTATATAATTCACCCCTCCACTTT
CASSLGDLYNSPLHF
>TRBJ2-3|TRBV7-6|many|TRBD2
TGTGCCAGCAGCTTAGGGGCTAGCGGGGGGGCCCAGGATACGCAGTATTTT
CASSLGASGGAQDTQYF
>TRBJ1-1|TRBV15|-|-
TGTGCCACCAGCAGCTTGGCCGAGGGCACTGAAGCTTTCTTT
CATSSLAEGTEAFF
>TRBJ2-7|TRBV7-9|-|TRBD2
TGTGCCAGCGGGCGGGGGGCCCTCCGGGACGAGCAGTACTTC
CASGRGALRDEQYF
>TRBJ2-1|TRBV25-1|-|TRBD2
TGTGCCAGCAGCTTGGGACTTAGCGGGGGGTGGTCCTACAATGAGCAGTTCTTC
CASSLGLSGGWSYNEQFF
>TRBJ1-5|TRBV5-1|many|-
TGCGCCAGCAGCTTGGAGGACGGACGCAATCAGCCCCAGCATTTT
CASSLEDGRNQPQHF
>TRBJ1-5|TRBV19|-|-
TGTGCCAGTAGGGGCAGGGCTGGCAATCAGCCCCAGCATTTT
CASRGRAGNQPQHF
>TRBJ2-7|TRBV25-1|-|TRBD1
TGTGCCGGTATGGGGACAGGGGAACACGAGCAGTACTTC
CAGMGTGEHEQYF
>TRBJ1-2|TRBV3-1|many|-
TGTGCCAGCAGCCAACGCAGGCAGGCTAACTATGGCTACACCTTC
CASSQRRQANYGYTF
>TRBJ1-2|TRBV25-1|many|-
TGTGCCAGCAGTGACGACTTCTATGGCTACACCTTC
CASSDDFYGYTF
>TRBJ1-2|TRBV25-1|-|-
TGTGCCAGCTCACCACGTGTATCGGGGAGGACAGCCTCTAACTATGGCTACACCTTC
CASSPRVSGRTASNYGYTF
>TRBJ1-4|TRBV20-1|many|TRBD1
TGCAGTGCTGAGGGACAGGCGCGTGAAAAACTGTTTTTT
CSAEGQAREKLFF
>TRBJ2-7|TRBV20-1|-|-
TGCAGTGCTCCTGACAGGATCTACGAGCAGTACTTC
CSAPDRIYEQYF
>TRBJ1-5|TRBV7-2|many|-
TGTGCCAGCAGCTTAAGGACAGTTAATCAGCCCCAGCATTTT
CASSLRTVNQPQHF
>TRBJ2-5|TRBV7-2|-|-
TGTGCCAGCAGCTTAGAGGGCGGAGGGGATGGAGAGACCCAGTACTTC
CASSLEGGGDGETQYF